Below, 14 T cell receptor beta chains from the same sample are listed, as sequenced in a study of cytomegalovirus exposure and HLA in healthy donors (dated by TCRdb to about 2017). Library construction relied on the immunoSEQ multiplex PCR assay. The multiplex PCR relied on a mix of 60 forward primers for TCR Vbeta segments and 13 reverse primers for TCR Jbeta segments. Drawn from immuneACCESS, this table holds only the in-frame rearrangements with V and J called that TCRdb kept. Clones are partly lost; checked studies trace under half to an unresolved V gene and leave the rest unexplained. This sample's records show approximately 82,000 clones. The ten most abundant clones make up approximately 1.6% of the sample. What was sequenced was PBMCs. These receptors came from a woman aged 60-75 years in good health and CMV-seronegative.

V gene TRBV5-1 combines with J gene TRBJ2-4, with 10 bases identical to TRBD2. Germline V gene sequence: CDR1 SGHRS, CDR2 YFSETQ. The CDR3 sequence is 19 residues long. J lost 2 bases, V lost 4 bases, and 15 bases had no gene match. CDR3 amino acids: CASSQNPGLAARPKNIQYF. As DNA, the CDR3 is TGCGCCAGCAGCCAAAACCCTGGACTAGCGGCGCGCCCCAAAAACATTCAGTACTTC.

In nucleotides, the CDR3 is TGTGCCAGCAGTTATGGGGCGACGGTATCTACCAAAAACATTCAGTACTTC. Translated: CASSYGATVSTKNIQYF. V is TRBV28 and J is TRBJ2-4; weak D call: TRBD1 (5 bases). The V end lost 4 bases, the J end lost 2 bases, and 18 bases lay between the germline ends. The CDR3 is made up of 17 amino acids. Germline-derived CDR1 and CDR2 are MDHEN and SYDVKM.

This sequence joins TRBV28 and TRBJ2-2, with 8 bases aligning to TRBD1. The germline V gene has CDR1 MDHEN and CDR2 SYDVKM. The CDR3 sequence is 15 residues long. With 6 bases clipped from V and 1 base from J, the junction kept 4 bases outside the gene matches. CDR3 protein: CASRVGQVNTGELFF. The CDR3 region has the DNA TGTGCCAGCAGGGTGGGACAGGTGAACACCGGGGAGCTGTTTTTT.

The gene calls are TRBV19 and TRBJ2-2; TRBD2 matches 13 bases. The CDR3 consists of 16 residues. CDR1 LNHDA and CDR2 SQIVND come from the germline V gene (reference sequence). V lost 4 bases and J lost 4; bases outside the gene matches: 3. The CDR3 loop is CASSTLAGGGTGELFF. The CDR3, as DNA: TGTGCCAGTAGTACACTAGCGGGAGGGGGCACCGGGGAGCTGTTTTTT.

V and J are TRBV25-1 and TRBJ2-7; weak D call: TRBD1 (6 bases). Trimming took 8 bases from V and 2 from J, leaving 13 bases between them. CDR3 length equals 13 residues. CDR1 is MGHDK and CDR2 is SYGVNS in the germline V gene. This CDR3 reads CASVRTAPYEQYF. DNA of the CDR3: TGTGCCAGCGTAAGGACAGCTCCCTACGAGCAGTACTTC.

The chain employs TRBV28 and TRBJ2-1; a weak D match, TRBD2 (6 bases). The length of the CDR3 is 15 residues. Germline V gene lookup returns CDR1 MDHEN and CDR2 SYDVKM. V lost 3 bases and J 8 bases, leaving 17 bases between the germline ends. The chain's CDR3 is CASSFTGVIGDEQFF. In nucleotides, the CDR3 is TGTGCCAGCAGTTTCACGGGAGTAATAGGCGATGAGCAGTTCTTC.

The genes are TRBV7-9 and TRBJ1-3; no reliable D call. Per the germline V gene, CDR1 is SEHNR and CDR2 is FQNEAQ (reference sequence). The CDR3 totals 12 residues. V shed 10 bases and J shed 4 bases, with 11 bases lying between them. CDR3 in DNA: TGTGCCATCACACCTCGAGGAAACACCATATATTTT. Encoded protein: CAITPRGNTIYF.

The V call is TRBV28, the J call TRBJ1-5; 7 nucleotides align to TRBD1. With 2 bases clipped from V and 0 bases from J, the junction kept 4 bases outside the gene matches. Germline V CDR1 and CDR2: MDHEN, SYDVKM. The CDR3 extends over 16 amino acids. CDR3 nucleotides: TGTGCCAGCAGTTTACCCGGGACAGATAGCAATCAGCCCCAGCATTTT. It yields the protein CASSLPGTDSNQPQHF.

The chain employs TRBV29-1 and TRBJ2-7; 7 nucleotides match TRBD2. J lost 1 base, V lost 3 bases, and 9 bases had no gene match. The CDR3 contains 15 residues. CDR1 and CDR2 from the germline V gene are SQVTM and ANQGSEA. The CDR3 region has the DNA TGCAGCGTTGAGCGAGCCGGCGGGAGTTCCTACGAGCAGTACTTC. This sequence encodes CSVERAGGSSYEQYF.

CDR3 protein: CASSTPGTKISYEQYF. DNA for the CDR3: TGTGCCAGCAGTACTCCCGGGACTAAGATCTCCTACGAGCAGTACTTC. The chain uses TRBV13 and TRBJ2-7; 7 bases are shared with TRBD2. Trimming removed 6 bases from V and 0 bases from J; junction bases left unmatched: 11. In germline, CDR1 is PRHDT, CDR2 FYEKMQ (reference sequence). The CDR3 totals 16 residues.

This rearrangement joins TRBV10-1 to TRBJ2-7; possible D gene TRBD2, 6 bases. Germline V gene data show CDR1 as WNHNN and CDR2 as SYGVQD (reference sequence). V was clipped by 0 bases and J by 5 bases, with 17 bases between them. This CDR3 has 16 residues. The CDR3 nucleotides are TGCGCCAGCAGTGAGTCGGAGGGTTTGGTAGTCGACGAGCAGTACTTC. Protein sequence: CASSESEGLVVDEQYF.

This chain uses TRBV11-2 with TRBJ2-3; perhaps TRBD2 as D (5 bases). The germline V gene encodes CDR1 SGHAT and CDR2 FQNNGV. The CDR3 extends over 14 amino acids. V lost 3 bases and J lost 5, with 12 bases in between. The DNA for the CDR3 is TGTGCCAGCAGCTTCACTTTACGGGGAGATACGCAGTATTTT. It codes for CASSFTLRGDTQYF.

This sequence joins TRBV5-4 and TRBJ2-7; 10 bases match TRBD2. Germline V gives CDR1 SGHNT, CDR2 YYREEE (reference sequence). Unmatched junction bases numbered 6, after V lost 4 bases and J lost 2 bases. The CDR3 spans 15 residues. The CDR3 sequence is CASSAPGLAPYEQYF. CDR3 coding DNA: TGTGCCAGCAGCGCTCCGGGACTAGCGCCCTACGAGCAGTACTTC.

This chain joins TRBV9 and TRBJ2-2, with D tentatively TRBD1 (5 bases). CDR3 length: 16 residues. Trimming stripped 4 bases from V and 5 bases from J, with 18 bases between. CDR1 SGDLS and CDR2 YYNGEE come from the germline V gene. CDR3 nucleotide sequence: TGTGCCAGCAGCCGAACAGGTGGGGTATTGACCGGGGAGCTGTTTTTT. Its translation is CASSRTGGVLTGELFF. Full variable domain (rest looked up from reference TRBV9 and TRBJ2-2): DSGVTQTPKHLITATGQRVTLRCSPRSGDLSVYWYQQSLDQGLQFLIQYYNGEERAKGNILERFSAQQFPDLHSELNLSSLELGDSALYFCASSRTGGVLTGELFFGEGSRLTVL.